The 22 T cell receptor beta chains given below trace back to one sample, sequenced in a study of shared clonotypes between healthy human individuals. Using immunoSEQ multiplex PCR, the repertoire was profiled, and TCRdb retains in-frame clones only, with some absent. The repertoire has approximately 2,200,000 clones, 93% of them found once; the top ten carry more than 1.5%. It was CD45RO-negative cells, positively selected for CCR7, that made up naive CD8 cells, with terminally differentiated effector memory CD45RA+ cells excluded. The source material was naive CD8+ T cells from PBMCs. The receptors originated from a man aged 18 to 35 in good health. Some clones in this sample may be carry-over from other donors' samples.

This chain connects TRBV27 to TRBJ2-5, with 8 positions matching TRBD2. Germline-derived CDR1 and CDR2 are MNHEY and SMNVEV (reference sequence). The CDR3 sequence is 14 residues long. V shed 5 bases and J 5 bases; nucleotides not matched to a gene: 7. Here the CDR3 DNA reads TGTGCCAGCAGTGCTCGGGAGGGCTTCGAGACCCAGTACTTC. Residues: CASSAREGFETQYF.

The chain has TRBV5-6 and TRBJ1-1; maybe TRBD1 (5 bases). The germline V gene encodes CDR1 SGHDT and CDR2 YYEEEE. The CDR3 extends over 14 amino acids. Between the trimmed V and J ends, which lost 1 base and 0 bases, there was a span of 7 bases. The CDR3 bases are TGTGCCAGCAGCTTGAAGGACATGAACACTGAAGCTTTCTTT. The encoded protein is CASSLKDMNTEAFF.

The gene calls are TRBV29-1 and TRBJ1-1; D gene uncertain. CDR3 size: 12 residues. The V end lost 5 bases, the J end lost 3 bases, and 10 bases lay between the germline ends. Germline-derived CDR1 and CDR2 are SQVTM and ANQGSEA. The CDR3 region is CSVPGGYTEAFF. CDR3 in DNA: TGCAGCGTTCCGGGCGGGTACACTGAAGCTTTCTTT.

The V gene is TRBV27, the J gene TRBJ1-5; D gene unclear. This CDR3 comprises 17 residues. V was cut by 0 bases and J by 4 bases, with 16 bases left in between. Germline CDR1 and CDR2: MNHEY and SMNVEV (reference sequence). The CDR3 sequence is CASSLSPPRAGNQPQHF. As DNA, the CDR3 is TGTGCCAGCAGTTTATCCCCGCCGAGGGCGGGTAATCAGCCCCAGCATTTT.

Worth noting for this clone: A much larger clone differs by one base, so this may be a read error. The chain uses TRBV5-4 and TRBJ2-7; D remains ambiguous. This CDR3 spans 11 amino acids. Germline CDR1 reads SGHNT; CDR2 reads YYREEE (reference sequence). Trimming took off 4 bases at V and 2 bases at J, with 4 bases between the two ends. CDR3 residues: CASSGAYEQYF. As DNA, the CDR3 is TGTGCCAGCAGCGGGGCCTACGAGCAGTACTTC.

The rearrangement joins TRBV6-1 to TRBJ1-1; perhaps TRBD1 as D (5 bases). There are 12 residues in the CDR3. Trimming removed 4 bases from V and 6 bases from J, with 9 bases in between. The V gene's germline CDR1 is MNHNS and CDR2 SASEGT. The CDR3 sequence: CASSAREAEAFF. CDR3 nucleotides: TGTGCCAGCAGTGCCAGGGAGGCTGAAGCTTTCTTT.

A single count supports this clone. The CDR3 DNA reads TGCAGTGCTAGAGTTGGCAGCGAGCAGTACTTC. Translated, it gives CSARVGSEQYF. The V call is TRBV20-1, the J call TRBJ2-5, with unresolved D. The DNA matches TRBJ2-7 better at its end, which makes the J call doubtful. The CDR3 has 11 amino acids. The germline V gene encodes CDR1 DFQATT and CDR2 SNEGSKA (reference sequence).

The CDR3 sequence is CASRLSIGVSYEQYF. Here the CDR3 DNA reads TGTGCCAGCAGACTATCGATAGGAGTTTCCTACGAGCAGTACTTC. The chain links TRBV7-2 to TRBJ2-7, with D uncertain. CDR1 SGHTA and CDR2 FQGNSA come from the germline V gene. The V gene lost 6 bases and the J gene lost 1 base, with 16 bases spanning the gap. This CDR3 comprises 15 residues.

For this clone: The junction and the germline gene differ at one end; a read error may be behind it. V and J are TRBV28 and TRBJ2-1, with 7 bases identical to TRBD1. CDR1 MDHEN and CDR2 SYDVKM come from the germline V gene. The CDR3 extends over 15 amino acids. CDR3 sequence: CASSTTQGTYIEQFF. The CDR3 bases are TGTGCCAGCAGTACAACACAGGGGACCTACATTGAGCAGTTCTTC. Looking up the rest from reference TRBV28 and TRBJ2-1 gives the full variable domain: DVKVTQSSRYLVKRTGEKVFLECVQDMDHENMFWYRQDPGLGLRLIYFSYDVKMKEKGDIPEGYSVSREKKERFSLILESASTNQTSMYLCASSTTQGTYIEQFFGPGTRLTVL.

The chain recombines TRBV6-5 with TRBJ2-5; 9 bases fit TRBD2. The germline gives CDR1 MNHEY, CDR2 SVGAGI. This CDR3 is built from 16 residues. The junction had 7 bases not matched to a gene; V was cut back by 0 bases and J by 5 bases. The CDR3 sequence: CASSYSPSGAPETQYF. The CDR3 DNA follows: TGTGCCAGCAGTTACTCGCCTAGCGGGGCCCCGGAGACCCAGTACTTC.

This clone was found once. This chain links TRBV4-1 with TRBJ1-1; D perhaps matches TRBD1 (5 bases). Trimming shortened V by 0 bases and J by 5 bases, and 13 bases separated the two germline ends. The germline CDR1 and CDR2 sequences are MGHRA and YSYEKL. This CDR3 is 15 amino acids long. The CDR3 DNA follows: TGCGCCAGCAGCCAAGAGGGACGGGTTAGTACTGAAGCTTTCTTT. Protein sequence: CASSQEGRVSTEAFF.

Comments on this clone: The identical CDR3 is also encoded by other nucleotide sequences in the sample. CDR3 in DNA: TGTGCCAGCTCACCATTGAGACAGGGCTCCTACGAGCAGTACTTC. Protein: CASSPLRQGSYEQYF. The V call is TRBV18, the J call TRBJ2-7, with 7 bases matching TRBD1. The CDR3 covers 15 residues. Germline loops: CDR1 KGHSH, CDR2 LQKENI. Trimming at V came to 2 bases and at J to 0 bases, leaving 4 bases not matched to a gene.

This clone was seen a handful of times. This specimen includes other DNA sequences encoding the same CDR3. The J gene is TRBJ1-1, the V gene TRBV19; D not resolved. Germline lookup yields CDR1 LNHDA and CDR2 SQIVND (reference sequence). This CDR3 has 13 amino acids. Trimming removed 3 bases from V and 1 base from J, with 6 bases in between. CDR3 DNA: TGTGCCAGTAGTATTTCAGGGAACACTGAAGCTTTCTTT. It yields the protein CASSISGNTEAFF.

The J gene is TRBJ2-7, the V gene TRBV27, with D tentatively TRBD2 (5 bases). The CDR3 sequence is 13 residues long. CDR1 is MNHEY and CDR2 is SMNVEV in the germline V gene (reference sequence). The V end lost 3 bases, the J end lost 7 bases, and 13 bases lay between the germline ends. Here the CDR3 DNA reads TGTGCCAGCAGTTTCGGGCTAGCTTGGGAGCAGTACTTC. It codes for CASSFGLAWEQYF.

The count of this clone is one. This CDR3 reads CASSSLAETYNEQFF. As DNA, the CDR3 is TGTGCCAGCAGCTCTCTGGCAGAGACATACAATGAGCAGTTCTTC. V gene TRBV7-6 combines with J gene TRBJ2-1; no clear D. CDR3 length: 15 residues. The V gene's germline CDR1 is SGHVS and CDR2 FNYEAQ. Trimming cost V 4 bases and J 4 bases, with 14 bases left between them. Drawing the rest from reference TRBV7-6 and TRBJ2-1, the complete variable domain is GAGVSQSPRYKVTKRGQDVALRCDPISGHVSLYWYRQALGQGPEFLTYFNYEAQQDKSGLPNDRFSAERPEGSISTLTIQRTEQRDSAMYRCASSSLAETYNEQFFGPGTRLTVL.

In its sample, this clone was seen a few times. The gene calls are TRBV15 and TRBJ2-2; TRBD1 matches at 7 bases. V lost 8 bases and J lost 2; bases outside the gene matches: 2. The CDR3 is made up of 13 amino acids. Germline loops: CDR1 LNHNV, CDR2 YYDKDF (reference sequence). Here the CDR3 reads CATGDSNTGELFF. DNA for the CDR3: TGTGCCACCGGGGACAGTAACACCGGGGAGCTGTTTTTT. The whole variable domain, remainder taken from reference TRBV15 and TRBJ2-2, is DAMVIQNPRYQVTQFGKPVTLSCSQTLNHNVMYWYQQKSSQAPKLLFHYYDKDFNNEADTPDNFQSRRPNTSFCFLDIRSPGLGDTAMYLCATGDSNTGELFFGEGSRLTVL.

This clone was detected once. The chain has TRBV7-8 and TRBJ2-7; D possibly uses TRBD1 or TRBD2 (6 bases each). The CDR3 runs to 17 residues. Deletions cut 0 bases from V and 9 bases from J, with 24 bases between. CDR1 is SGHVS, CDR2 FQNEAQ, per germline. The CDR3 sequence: CASSLAMAQGLKEGQYF. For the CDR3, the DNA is TGTGCCAGCAGCTTAGCGATGGCGCAGGGGTTGAAGGAGGGGCAGTACTTC.

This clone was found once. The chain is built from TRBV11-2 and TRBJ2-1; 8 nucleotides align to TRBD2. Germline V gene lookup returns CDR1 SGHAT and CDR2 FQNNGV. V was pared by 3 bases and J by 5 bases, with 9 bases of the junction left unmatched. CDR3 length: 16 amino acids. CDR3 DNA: TGTGCCAGCAGCTTGGAAGCGGGAGTATGGGACAATGAGCAGTTCTTC. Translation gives CASSLEAGVWDNEQFF.

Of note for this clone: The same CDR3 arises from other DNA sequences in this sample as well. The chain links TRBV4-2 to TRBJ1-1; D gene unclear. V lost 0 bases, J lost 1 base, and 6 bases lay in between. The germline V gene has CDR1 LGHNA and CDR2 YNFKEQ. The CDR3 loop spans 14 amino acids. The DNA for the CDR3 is TGTGCCAGCAGCCAAGACCCAGGGAACACTGAAGCTTTCTTT. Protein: CASSQDPGNTEAFF.

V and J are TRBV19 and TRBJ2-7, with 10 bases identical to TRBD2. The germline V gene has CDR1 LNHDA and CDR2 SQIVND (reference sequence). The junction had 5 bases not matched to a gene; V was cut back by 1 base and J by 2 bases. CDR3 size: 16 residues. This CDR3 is CASSIGQREGPYEQYF. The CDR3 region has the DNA TGTGCCAGTAGTATAGGTCAGCGGGAGGGACCCTACGAGCAGTACTTC.

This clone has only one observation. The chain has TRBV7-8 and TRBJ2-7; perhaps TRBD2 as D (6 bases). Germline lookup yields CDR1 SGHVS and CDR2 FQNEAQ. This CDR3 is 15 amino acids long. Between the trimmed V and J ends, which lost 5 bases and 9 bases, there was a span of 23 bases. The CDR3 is CASSDMRGRWVAQYF. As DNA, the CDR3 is TGTGCCAGCAGCGATATGCGGGGTCGGTGGGTCGCGCAGTACTTC.

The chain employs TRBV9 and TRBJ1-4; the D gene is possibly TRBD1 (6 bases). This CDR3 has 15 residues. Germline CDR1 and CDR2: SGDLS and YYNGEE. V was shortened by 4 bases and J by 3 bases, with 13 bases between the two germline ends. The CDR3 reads CASSTSGAANEKLFF. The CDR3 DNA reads TGTGCCAGCAGCACGTCAGGGGCGGCTAATGAAAAACTGTTTTTT.